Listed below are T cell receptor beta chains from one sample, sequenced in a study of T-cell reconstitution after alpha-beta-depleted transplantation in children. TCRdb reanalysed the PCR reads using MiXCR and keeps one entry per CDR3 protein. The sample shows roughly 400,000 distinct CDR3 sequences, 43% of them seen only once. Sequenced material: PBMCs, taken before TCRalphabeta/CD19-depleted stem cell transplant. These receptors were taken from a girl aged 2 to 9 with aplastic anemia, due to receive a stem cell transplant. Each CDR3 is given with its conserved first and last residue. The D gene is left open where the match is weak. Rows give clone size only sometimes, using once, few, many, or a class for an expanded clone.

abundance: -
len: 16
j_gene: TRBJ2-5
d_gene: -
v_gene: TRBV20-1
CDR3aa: CSARVSTGTDWETQYF
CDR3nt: TGCAGTGCTAGGGTGTCCACCGGGACGGACTGGGAGACCCAGTACTTC

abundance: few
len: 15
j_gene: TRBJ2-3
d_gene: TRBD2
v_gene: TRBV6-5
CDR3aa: CASSYSQRDTDTQYF
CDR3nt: TGTGCCAGCAGTTACTCGCAGCGGGACACAGATACGCAGTATTTT

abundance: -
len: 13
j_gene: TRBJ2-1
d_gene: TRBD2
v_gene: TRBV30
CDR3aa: CGWSWGGTNEQFF
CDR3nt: TGTGGCTGGAGTTGGGGGGGTACGAATGAGCAGTTCTTC

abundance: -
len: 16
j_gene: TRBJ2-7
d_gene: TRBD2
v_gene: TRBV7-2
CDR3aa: CASSPRTSGGLYEQYF
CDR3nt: TGTGCCAGCAGCCCAAGGACTAGCGGGGGTCTTTACGAGCAGTACTTC

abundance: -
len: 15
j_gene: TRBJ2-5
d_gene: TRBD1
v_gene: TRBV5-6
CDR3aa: CASSLAQGVQETQYF
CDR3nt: TGTGCCAGCAGCTTGGCCCAGGGGGTGCAAGAGACCCAGTACTTC

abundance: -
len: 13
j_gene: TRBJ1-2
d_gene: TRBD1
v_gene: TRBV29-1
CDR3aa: CSVDRDRGYGYTF
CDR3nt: TGCAGCGTTGATCGGGACAGGGGGTATGGCTACACCTTC

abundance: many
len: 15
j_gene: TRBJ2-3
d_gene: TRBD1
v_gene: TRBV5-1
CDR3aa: CASSWKQGRTDTQYF
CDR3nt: TGCGCCAGCAGCTGGAAACAGGGGAGAACAGATACGCAGTATTTT

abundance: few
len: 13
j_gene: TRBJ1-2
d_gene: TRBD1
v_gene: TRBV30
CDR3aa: CAANRGQTYGYTF
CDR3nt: TGTGCCGCCAACCGGGGACAGACCTATGGCTACACCTTC

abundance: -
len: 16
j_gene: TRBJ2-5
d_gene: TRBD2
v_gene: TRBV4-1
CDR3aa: CASSQDPSGDQETQYF
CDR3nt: TGCGCCAGCAGCCAAGATCCTAGCGGGGACCAAGAGACCCAGTACTTC

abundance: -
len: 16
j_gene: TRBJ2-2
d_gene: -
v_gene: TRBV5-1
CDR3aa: CASGQSRGTDTGELFF
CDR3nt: TGCGCCAGCGGGCAGAGTAGGGGTACGGACACCGGGGAGCTGTTTTTT

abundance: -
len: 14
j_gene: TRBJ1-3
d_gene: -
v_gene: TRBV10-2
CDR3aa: CASSNTGTGNTIYF
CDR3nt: TGCGCCAGCAGTAACACAGGGACTGGAAACACCATATATTTT

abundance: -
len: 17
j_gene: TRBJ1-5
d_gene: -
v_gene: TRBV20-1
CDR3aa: CSAGQLWGPSSNQPQHF
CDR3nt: TGCAGTGCTGGCCAACTGTGGGGGCCGTCTAGCAATCAGCCCCAGCATTTT

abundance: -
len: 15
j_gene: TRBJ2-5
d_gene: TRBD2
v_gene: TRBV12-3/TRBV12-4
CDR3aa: CASSPVTSGGETQYF
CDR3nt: TGTGCCAGCAGCCCCGTGACTAGCGGTGGAGAGACCCAGTACTTC

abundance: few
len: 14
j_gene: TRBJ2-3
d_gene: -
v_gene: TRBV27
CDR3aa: CASSFRGAADTQYF
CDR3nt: TGTGCCAGCAGTTTTAGAGGGGCCGCAGATACGCAGTATTTT

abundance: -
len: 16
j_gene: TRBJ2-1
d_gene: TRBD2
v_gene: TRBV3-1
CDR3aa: CASSPGLAGAYNEQFF
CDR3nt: TGTGCCAGCAGCCCCGGACTAGCGGGGGCCTACAATGAGCAGTTCTTC

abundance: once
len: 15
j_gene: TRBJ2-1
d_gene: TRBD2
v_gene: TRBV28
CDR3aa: CASSSGLAGAVEQFF
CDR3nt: TGTGCCAGCAGTAGCGGACTAGCGGGAGCGGTTGAGCAGTTCTTC

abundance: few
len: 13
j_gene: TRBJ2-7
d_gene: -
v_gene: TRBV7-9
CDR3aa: CASNLDSPGEQYF
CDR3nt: TGTGCCAGCAACCTTGACTCTCCCGGAGAGCAGTACTTC

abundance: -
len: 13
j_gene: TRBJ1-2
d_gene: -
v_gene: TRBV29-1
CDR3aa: CSAQGPPVDGYTF
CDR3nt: TGCAGCGCCCAGGGTCCCCCCGTGGATGGCTACACCTTC

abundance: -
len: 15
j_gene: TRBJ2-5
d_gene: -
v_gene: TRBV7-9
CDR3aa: CASSLAGGSAETQYF
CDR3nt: TGTGCCAGCAGCTTAGCTGGCGGGTCCGCGGAGACCCAGTACTTC

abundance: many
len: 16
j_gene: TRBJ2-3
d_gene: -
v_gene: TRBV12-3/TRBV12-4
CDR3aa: CASSLAMRRSTDTQYF
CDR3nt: TGTGCCAGCAGTTTAGCGATGCGGCGGAGCACAGATACGCAGTATTTT

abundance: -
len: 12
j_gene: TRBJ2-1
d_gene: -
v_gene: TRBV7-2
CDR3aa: CASSLGAHEQFF
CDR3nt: TGTGCCAGCAGCTTAGGAGCCCATGAGCAGTTCTTC

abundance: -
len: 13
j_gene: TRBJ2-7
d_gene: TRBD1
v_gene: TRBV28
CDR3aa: CASQTGGNYEQYF
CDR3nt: TGTGCCAGCCAGACAGGGGGCAATTACGAGCAGTACTTC

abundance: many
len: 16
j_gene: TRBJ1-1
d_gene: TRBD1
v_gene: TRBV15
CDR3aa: CATSVGQGAGRTEAFF
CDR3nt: TGTGCCACCAGCGTAGGACAGGGGGCAGGGAGGACTGAAGCTTTCTTT

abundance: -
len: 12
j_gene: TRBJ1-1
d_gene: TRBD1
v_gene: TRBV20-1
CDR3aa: CSARTGHTEAFF
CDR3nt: TGCAGTGCTCGGACAGGCCACACTGAAGCTTTCTTT

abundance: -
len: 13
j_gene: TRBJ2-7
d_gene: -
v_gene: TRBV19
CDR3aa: CASRAGTSYEQYF
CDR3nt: TGTGCCAGTAGGGCCGGGACCTCCTACGAGCAGTACTTC

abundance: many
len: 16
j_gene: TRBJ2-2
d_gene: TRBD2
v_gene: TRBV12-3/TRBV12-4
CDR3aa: CASSPRASGTGGELFF
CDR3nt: TGTGCCAGCAGCCCCCGTGCTAGCGGGACGGGCGGGGAGCTGTTTTTT

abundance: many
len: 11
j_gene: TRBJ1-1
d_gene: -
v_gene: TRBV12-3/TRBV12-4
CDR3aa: CASSLGTEAFF
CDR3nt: TGTGCCAGCAGTTTGGGAACTGAAGCTTTCTTT

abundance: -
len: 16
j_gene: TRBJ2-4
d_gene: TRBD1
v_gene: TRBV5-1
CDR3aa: CASSDRAPLDKNIQYF
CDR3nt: TGCGCCAGCAGCGACAGGGCGCCCCTAGACAAAAACATTCAGTACTTC

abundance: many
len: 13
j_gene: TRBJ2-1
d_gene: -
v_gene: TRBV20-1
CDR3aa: CSAPWSGRDEQFF
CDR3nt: TGCAGTGCCCCTTGGTCGGGCCGGGATGAGCAGTTCTTC

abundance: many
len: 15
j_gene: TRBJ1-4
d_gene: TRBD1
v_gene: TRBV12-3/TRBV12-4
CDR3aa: CASSRRQGRGEKLFF
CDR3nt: TGTGCCAGCAGTCGCCGACAGGGCAGGGGGGAAAAACTGTTTTTT

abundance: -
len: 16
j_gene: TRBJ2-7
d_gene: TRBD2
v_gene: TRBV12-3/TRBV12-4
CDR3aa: CASSFRAGGNSYEQYF
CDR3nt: TGTGCCAGCAGCTTTCGGGCGGGAGGGAACTCCTACGAGCAGTACTTC

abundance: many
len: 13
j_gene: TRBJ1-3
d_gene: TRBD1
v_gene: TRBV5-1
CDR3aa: CASSLGQGDTIYF
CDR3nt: TGCGCCAGCAGCTTGGGACAGGGAGACACCATATATTTT

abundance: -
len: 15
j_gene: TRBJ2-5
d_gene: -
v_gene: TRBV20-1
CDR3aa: CSARGGQGNQETQYF
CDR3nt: TGCAGTGCTAGGGGGGGGCAGGGAAACCAAGAGACCCAGTACTTC

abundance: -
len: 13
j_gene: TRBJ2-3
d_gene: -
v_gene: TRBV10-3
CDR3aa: CALGATSTDTQYF
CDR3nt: TGTGCCCTTGGGGCTACTAGCACAGATACGCAGTATTTT

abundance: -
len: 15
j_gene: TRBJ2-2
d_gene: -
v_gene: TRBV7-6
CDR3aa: CASSHERMNTGELFF
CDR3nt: TGTGCCAGCAGCCATGAGCGGATGAACACCGGGGAGCTGTTTTTT

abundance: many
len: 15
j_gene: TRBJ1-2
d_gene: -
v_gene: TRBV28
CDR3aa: CASSFGMIGNYGYTF
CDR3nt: TGTGCCAGCAGTTTTGGAATGATCGGTAACTATGGCTACACCTTC

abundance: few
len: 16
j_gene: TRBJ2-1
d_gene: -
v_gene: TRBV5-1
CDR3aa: CASSVVTLGDYNEQFF
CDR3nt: TGCGCCAGCAGCGTAGTGACATTGGGTGACTACAATGAGCAGTTCTTC

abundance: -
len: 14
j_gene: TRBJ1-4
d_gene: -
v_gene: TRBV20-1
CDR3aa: CSAVTGTGEGKLFF
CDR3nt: TGCAGTGCGGTGACCGGGACCGGGGAGGGAAAACTGTTTTTT

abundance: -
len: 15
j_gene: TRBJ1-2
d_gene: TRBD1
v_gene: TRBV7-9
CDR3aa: CASSLGDSIAYGYTF
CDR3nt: TGTGCCAGCAGCCTAGGGGACAGTATCGCTTATGGCTACACCTTC

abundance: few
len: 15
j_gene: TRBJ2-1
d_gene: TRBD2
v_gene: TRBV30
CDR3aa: CAWTRKGLARNEQFF
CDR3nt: TGTGCCTGGACCCGCAAAGGACTAGCTAGGAATGAGCAGTTCTTC

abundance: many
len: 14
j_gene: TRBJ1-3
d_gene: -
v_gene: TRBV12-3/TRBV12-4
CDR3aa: CASSSIGAGNTIYF
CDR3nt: TGTGCCAGCAGTTCCATAGGGGCCGGAAACACCATATATTTT

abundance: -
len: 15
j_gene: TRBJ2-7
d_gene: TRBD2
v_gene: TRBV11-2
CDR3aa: CASSRGEAGLREQYF
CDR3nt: TGTGCCAGCAGCCGAGGGGAAGCGGGGCTGCGGGAGCAGTACTTC

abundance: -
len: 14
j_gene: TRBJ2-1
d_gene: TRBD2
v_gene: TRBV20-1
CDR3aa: CSARRGGGDNEQFF
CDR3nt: TGCAGTGCTAGACGGGGCGGGGGTGACAATGAGCAGTTCTTC

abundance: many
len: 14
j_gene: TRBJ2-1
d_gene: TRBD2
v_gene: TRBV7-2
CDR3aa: CASSLGGGVNEQFF
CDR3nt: TGTGCCAGCAGCTTAGGGGGGGGAGTTAATGAGCAGTTCTTC

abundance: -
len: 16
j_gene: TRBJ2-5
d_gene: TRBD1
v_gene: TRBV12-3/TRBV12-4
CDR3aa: CASSLSGTGGQETQYF
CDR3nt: TGTGCCAGCAGTTTGAGCGGGACAGGGGGCCAAGAGACCCAGTACTTC

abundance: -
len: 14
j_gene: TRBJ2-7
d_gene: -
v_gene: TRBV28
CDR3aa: CASSFWSGKSEQYF
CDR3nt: TGTGCCAGCAGTTTTTGGTCAGGGAAAAGCGAGCAGTACTTC

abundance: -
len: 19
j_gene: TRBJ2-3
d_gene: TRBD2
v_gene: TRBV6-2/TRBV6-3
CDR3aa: CASSYGLAGGPIRTDTQYF
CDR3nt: TGTGCCAGCAGTTACGGACTAGCGGGAGGGCCGATCAGGACAGATACGCAGTATTTT

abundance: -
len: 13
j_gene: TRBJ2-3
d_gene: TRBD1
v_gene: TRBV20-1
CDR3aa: CSASDRGTDTQYF
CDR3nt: TGCAGTGCTAGCGACAGGGGCACAGATACGCAGTATTTT

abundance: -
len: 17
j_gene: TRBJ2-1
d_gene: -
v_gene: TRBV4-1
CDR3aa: CASSQDPERSSYNEQFF
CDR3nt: TGCGCCAGCAGCCAAGATCCTGAGCGGAGCTCCTACAATGAGCAGTTCTTC

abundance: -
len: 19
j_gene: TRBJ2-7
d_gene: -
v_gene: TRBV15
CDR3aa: CATSRDNRERGVLSHEQYF
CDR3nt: TGTGCCACCAGCAGAGATAATCGGGAGAGAGGGGTTCTCTCCCACGAGCAGTACTTC

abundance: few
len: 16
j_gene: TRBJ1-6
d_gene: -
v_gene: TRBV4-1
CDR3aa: CASSLFRGQGNSPLHF
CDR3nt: TGCGCCAGCAGCCTTTTTCGGGGGCAGGGGAATTCACCCCTCCACTTT

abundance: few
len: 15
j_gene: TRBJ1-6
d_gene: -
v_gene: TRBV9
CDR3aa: CASSPETAEGSPLHF
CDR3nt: TGTGCCAGCAGCCCAGAGACAGCAGAAGGTTCACCCCTCCACTTT

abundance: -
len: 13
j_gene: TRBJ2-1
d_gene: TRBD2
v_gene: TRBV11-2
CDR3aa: CASSFSASGEQFF
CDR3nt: TGTGCCAGCAGCTTCTCGGCTAGCGGCGAGCAGTTCTTC

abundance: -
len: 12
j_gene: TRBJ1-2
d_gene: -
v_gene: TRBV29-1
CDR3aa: CSAVMGDYGYTF
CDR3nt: TGCAGCGCGGTGATGGGGGACTATGGCTACACCTTC